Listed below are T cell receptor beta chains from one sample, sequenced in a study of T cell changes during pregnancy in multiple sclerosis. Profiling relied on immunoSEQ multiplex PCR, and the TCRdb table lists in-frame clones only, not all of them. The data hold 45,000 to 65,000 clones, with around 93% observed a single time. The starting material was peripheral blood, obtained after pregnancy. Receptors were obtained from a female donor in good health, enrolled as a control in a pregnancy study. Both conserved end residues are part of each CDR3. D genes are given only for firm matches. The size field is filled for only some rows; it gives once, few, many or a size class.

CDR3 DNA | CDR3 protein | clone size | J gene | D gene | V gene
TGTGCCAGCAGTCTTGCGGGAACCTCCTACGAGCAGTACTTC | CASSLAGTSYEQYF | - | TRBJ2-7 | - | TRBV2
TGTGCTAGTGGTTTTGACAGGGGGTCCTACGAGCAGTACTTC | CASGFDRGSYEQYF | - | TRBJ2-7 | TRBD1 | TRBV12-5
TGTGCCAGCAGCTCCCTCCTTTCCTACGAGCAGTACTTC | CASSSLLSYEQYF | - | TRBJ2-7 | - | TRBV7-6
TGTGCCAGCATTTGGACAGTTAGCAATCAGCCCCAGCATTTT | CASIWTVSNQPQHF | once | TRBJ1-5 | - | TRBV6-1
TGTGCCAGCAGCGTAGTCGGAGCGGCGTACGAGCAGTACTTC | CASSVVGAAYEQYF | - | TRBJ2-7 | - | TRBV9
TGCGCCAGCAGCCAAGGCGCTAGCGGGGGTAACTACGAGCAGTACTTC | CASSQGASGGNYEQYF | - | TRBJ2-7 | TRBD2 | TRBV4-3
TGTGCTAGTGGTTCGGGTTTTGGAGGGAGAGCAACAACTAATGAAAAACTGTTTTTT | CASGSGFGGRATTNEKLFF | - | TRBJ1-4 | - | TRBV12-5
TGTGCCAGCAGCGTAGGGCAGGAGGTCACTGAAGCTTTCTTT | CASSVGQEVTEAFF | - | TRBJ1-1 | - | TRBV9
TGTGCCAGCAGTTCTACCGGGACAGGAAAAAACTATGGCTACACCTTC | CASSSTGTGKNYGYTF | - | TRBJ1-2 | TRBD1 | TRBV28
TGTGCCAGCAGCCTTACAGGGGGGGGTAGCAATCAGCCCCAGCATTTT | CASSLTGGGSNQPQHF | - | TRBJ1-5 | TRBD1 | TRBV5-5
TGTGCCAGCAGCTTATTAACAGGGGGAATCACTGAAGCTTTCTTT | CASSLLTGGITEAFF | - | TRBJ1-1 | TRBD1 | TRBV7-9
TGCGCCAGCAGCTTGTTTCCGGGACTACAGTACCAAGAGACCCAGTACTTC | CASSLFPGLQYQETQYF | - | TRBJ2-5 | TRBD2 | TRBV5-1
TGCGCCAGCAGCCAAGATGAGGGACAGGGGGCGCGTGAGCAGTACTTC | CASSQDEGQGAREQYF | - | TRBJ2-7 | TRBD1 | TRBV4-1
TGTGCCAGCAGCCGAGCCCCCGGGGGAGAGACCCAGTACTTC | CASSRAPGGETQYF | few | TRBJ2-5 | - | TRBV27
TGTGCCTGGAGCCGGGACAGAGGAAATGAAAAACTGTTTTTT | CAWSRDRGNEKLFF | - | TRBJ1-4 | TRBD1 | TRBV30
TGTGCCAGCAGCTTATCGACTGGTACAGATACGCAGTATTTT | CASSLSTGTDTQYF | - | TRBJ2-3 | - | TRBV5-4
TGTGCCAGCAGCTTAGAGGACAGGGCTATTTACAATGAGCAGTTCTTC | CASSLEDRAIYNEQFF | - | TRBJ2-1 | TRBD1 | TRBV11-3
TGTGCCAGTTGGTGGGGGGAAAGGAGCACTGAAGCTTTCTTT | CASWWGERSTEAFF | - | TRBJ1-1 | - | TRBV27
TGTGCCAGCAGTTTGGGGGGGGGTAGCAATCAGCCCCAGCATTTT | CASSLGGGSNQPQHF | - | TRBJ1-5 | - | TRBV27
TGTGCCAGCAGTTTACGGGGGGCAGATACGCAGTATTTT | CASSLRGADTQYF | - | TRBJ2-3 | TRBD2 | TRBV27
TGTGCCAGCAGCTTGAGCGGGGCCGCAATAGAAGCTTTCTTT | CASSLSGAAIEAFF | - | TRBJ1-1 | - | TRBV7-8
TGCGCCAGCAGCGCTGAGCCGGGACAGGGGGACTATGGCTACACCTTC | CASSAEPGQGDYGYTF | - | TRBJ1-2 | TRBD1 | TRBV5-1
TGTGCCAGCAGCCCGGACGGGGTTGGGATTAATGAAAAACTGTTTTTT | CASSPDGVGINEKLFF | - | TRBJ1-4 | - | TRBV5-4
TGTGCCAGCAGTTACCGTAGCAATCAGCCCCAGCATTTT | CASSYRSNQPQHF | - | TRBJ1-5 | - | TRBV6-5
TGTGCCATCAGTGCCGACACTAGCGGGGGTTACGAGCAGTACTTC | CAISADTSGGYEQYF | - | TRBJ2-7 | TRBD2 | TRBV10-3
TGCGCCAGCAGCTTGAGGTTCACAGGGCTCTCGACTAATGAAAAACTGTTTTTT | CASSLRFTGLSTNEKLFF | few | TRBJ1-4 | - | TRBV5-1
TGTGCCAGCAGTTCGCGGGAGGGCCTTAGCGAGCAGTACTTC | CASSSREGLSEQYF | - | TRBJ2-7 | TRBD2 | TRBV6-6
TGTGCCAGCTCACCTTCGGTCGGGGGGACAGGGGTGAGAGATGGCTACACCTTC | CASSPSVGGTGVRDGYTF | - | TRBJ1-2 | TRBD1 | TRBV18
TGCGCCAGCAGCCAAGCGGGAGTTTACAATGAGCAGTTCTTC | CASSQAGVYNEQFF | - | TRBJ2-1 | - | TRBV4-1
TGTGCCAGCAGTAAGGGAGGACAAGAGACCCAGTACTTC | CASSKGGQETQYF | - | TRBJ2-5 | - | TRBV4-2
TGTGCCAGCAGCTTAGGCGGGAGCGGTGGCACAGATACGCAGTATTTT | CASSLGGSGGTDTQYF | - | TRBJ2-3 | TRBD2 | TRBV7-3
TGTGCCAGCAGTACTGGACCCCTCGGGGGCTATGGCTACACCTTC | CASSTGPLGGYGYTF | - | TRBJ1-2 | - | TRBV28
TGTGCCAGCAGTCGGACTAGCGGGGGGACAGATACGCAGTATTTT | CASSRTSGGTDTQYF | few | TRBJ2-3 | TRBD2 | TRBV6-4
TGTGCCTGGAGGACCCGACACGGGACTAGTAACTACAATGAGCAGTTCTTC | CAWRTRHGTSNYNEQFF | - | TRBJ2-1 | TRBD2 | TRBV30
TGTGCCGCCCAGGGGTCCCGGGGTCTAGAGCAGTACTTC | CAAQGSRGLEQYF | - | TRBJ2-7 | - | TRBV27